The rows below give T cell receptor beta chains drawn from one sample of a study of long-term antiretroviral therapy in people with HIV. Sequencing used immunoSEQ multiplex PCR; TCRdb keeps in-frame clones, though not all of them. The sample has 15,000 to 20,000 clones; more than 75% are singletons. The sample was unsorted PBMCs, taken 6.9 years after starting antiretroviral therapy. The receptors derive from a man in his fifties with HIV. The CDR3 runs from the conserved cysteine through the conserved F or W. A D gene is named only where the DNA matches it firmly. Clone size is not always given. Where it is, it says once, few, many or a class for expanded clones.

clone_size	v_call	d_call	j_call	cdr3_nt	cdr3_aa
few	TRBV5-4	TRBD2	TRBJ2-7	TGCGCCAGCAGCCAAGATAGATTAGCGGGAGTTAACGAGCAGTACTTC	CASSQDRLAGVNEQYF
NA	TRBV19	NA	TRBJ1-4	TGTGCCAGTAGCCTAGACGGATATCAACTGTTTTTT	CASSLDGYQLFF
NA	TRBV18	NA	TRBJ1-4	TGTGCCAGCTCACCAAGACGGGGCACGGAAAAACTGTTTTTT	CASSPRRGTEKLFF
NA	TRBV2	NA	TRBJ2-7	TGTGCCAGCAGTAGAGCCTCCTACGAGCAGTACTTC	CASSRASYEQYF
NA	TRBV28	NA	TRBJ2-4	TGTGCCGGGCACGCGCCAACAGGGAATATAAACATTCAGTACTTC	CAGHAPTGNINIQYF
NA	TRBV4-3	NA	TRBJ1-5	TGCGCCAGCAGCCAAGATGGACAGCCCGATCAGCCCCAGCATTTT	CASSQDGQPDQPQHF
NA	TRBV21-1	NA	TRBJ2-1	TGTGCCAAACAGGGGTGGAATGAGCAGTTCTTC	CAKQGWNEQFF
NA	TRBV2	NA	TRBJ2-5	TGTGCCAGGAAGACGGACCATGGGGAGACCCAGTACTTC	CARKTDHGETQYF
NA	TRBV6-1	NA	TRBJ1-2	TGTGCCAGCAGAGGACCGGGGCATGATGGCTACACCTTC	CASRGPGHDGYTF
few	TRBV6-5	NA	TRBJ1-1	TGTGCCAGCTGGGAGGGTATTAGGGGGACTGAAGCTTTCTTT	CASWEGIRGTEAFF
NA	TRBV15	NA	TRBJ2-1	TGTGCCACCAGCCCCCGGGACAATGAGCAGTTCTTC	CATSPRDNEQFF
NA	TRBV6-4	NA	TRBJ2-2	TGTGCCAGCAGTGACTTGACAGGCAACACCGGGGAGCTGTTTTTT	CASSDLTGNTGELFF
NA	TRBV29-1	TRBD2	TRBJ2-7	TGCAGCGTTGGGGGACTAGCGGGAGGGCCGTCCTACGAGCAGTACTTC	CSVGGLAGGPSYEQYF
few	TRBV6-4	TRBD2	TRBJ2-3	TGTGCCAGCAGTGATGGCGGGAGGGCCTCAGATACGCAGTATTTT	CASSDGGRASDTQYF
NA	TRBV5-1	TRBD1	TRBJ2-7	TGCGCCAGCAGCCCCGGGACAGGGAGGAACGAGCAGTACTTC	CASSPGTGRNEQYF
NA	TRBV27	NA	TRBJ2-7	TGTGCCAGCAGTTTATCGAGGGACATCAGCTACGAGCAGTACTTC	CASSLSRDISYEQYF